This T cell receptor delta chain was retrieved from a study of gamma-delta chains in newborns, infants, children. Trimming took off 0 bases at V and 8 bases at J, with 34 bases between the two ends. Germline V lookup: CDR1 TSWWSYY, CDR2 QGS. The CDR3 spans 21 residues. TCRdb reanalysed the reads with CATT. The table lists 4,500 to 5,000 delta-chain clones, about 3.5% of them singletons, with approximately 14% in the top ten. The chain uses TRDV1 and TRDJ1; D might be TRDD3 (9 bases). The source material was blood. The TCR was taken from a child who was a newborn, infant or young child, either healthy, febrile or measles-vaccinated (not recorded which). Written as DNA, the CDR3 is TGTGCTCTTGGGGAACTAGTAGCCTTCCTAAACTGGGGGAGACCACCATCCAAACTCATCTTT. Its translation: CALGELVAFLNWGRPPSKLIF.